The 28 T cell receptor beta chains in this list originate from one sample, sequenced in a study of cytomegalovirus exposure and HLA in healthy donors. Primers: 60 Vbeta forward and 13 Jbeta reverse. TCRdb keeps only in-frame clones here, not all; method: immunoSEQ multiplex PCR. The top ten clones hold 3.5% to 4% of a sample with about 300,000 clones, roughly 90% of them seen once. The specimen sequenced was PBMCs. Receptors were obtained from a man aged 40-55 years in good health and CMV-seropositive.

The chain joins TRBV28 to TRBJ2-7, with TRBD2 identical over 8 bases. The germline CDR1 and CDR2 sequences are MDHEN and SYDVKM. With V trimmed by 2 bases and J by 4 bases, 7 bases remained unmatched. The CDR3 covers 15 residues. The CDR3 spells CASSLKVAGYYEQYF. CDR3 sequence (DNA): TGTGCCAGCAGTTTAAAGGTAGCGGGGTATTACGAGCAGTACTTC.

The chain employs TRBV10-3 and TRBJ1-2; 8 bases map to TRBD1. There are 17 residues in the CDR3. V dropped 3 bases and J dropped 2; count of bases not matched to a gene: 11. Germline CDR1 reads ENHRY; CDR2 reads SYGVKD. The CDR3 loop reads CAISDPGRDRLNYGYTF. In DNA form, the CDR3 reads TGTGCCATCAGTGACCCCGGTCGGGACAGGTTAAACTATGGCTACACCTTC.

This chain links TRBV6-5 with TRBJ2-7; D is undetermined. Per the germline V gene, CDR1 is MNHEY and CDR2 is SVGAGI. The CDR3 extends over 14 amino acids. V was clipped by 7 bases and J by 2 bases, with 15 bases between them. Here the CDR3 DNA reads TGTGCCAGCAAATCCAGGTGGGCCACCTACGAGCAGTACTTC. It yields the protein CASKSRWATYEQYF.

V is TRBV28 and J is TRBJ1-2; D not resolved. CDR3 length equals 14 residues. CDR1 is MDHEN and CDR2 is SYDVKM in the germline V gene. With 4 bases removed from V and 1 base from J, the gap between germline ends came to 10 bases. The CDR3 sequence: CASSSPIYNYGYTF. The CDR3 DNA reads TGTGCCAGCAGTTCCCCAATCTATAACTATGGCTACACCTTC.

The V call is TRBV7-9, the J call TRBJ2-1; TRBD2 agrees at 10 bases. The germline CDR1 and CDR2 sequences are SEHNR and FQNEAQ (reference sequence). The CDR3 length is 17 residues. V dropped 0 bases and J dropped 0; count of bases not matched to a gene: 2. The CDR3 is CASSLARTSGSYNEQFF. CDR3 bases: TGTGCCAGCAGCTTAGCACGGACTAGCGGCTCCTACAATGAGCAGTTCTTC.

This rearrangement joins TRBV7-3 to TRBJ2-1; D possibly corresponds to TRBD2 (6 bases). The germline V gene has CDR1 SGHTA and CDR2 FQGTGA. The V end lost 6 bases, the J end lost 0 bases, and 9 bases lay between the germline ends. The CDR3 runs to 14 residues. The CDR3 DNA follows: TGTGCCAGCAGTCGGGACTCCTCCTACAATGAGCAGTTCTTC. It is translated as CASSRDSSYNEQFF.

The chain couples TRBV28 to TRBJ2-7, with TRBD2 identical over 9 bases. Germline values: CDR1 MDHEN, CDR2 SYDVKM. There are 14 residues in the CDR3. Trimming cost V 2 bases and J 2 bases; bases outside gene matches: 1. The CDR3 DNA sequence: TGTGCCAGCAGTTTAGAGCGGGAGGCCTACGAGCAGTACTTC. Translating it yields CASSLEREAYEQYF.

This chain's CDR3 is CATRRTGGDSSEAFF. CDR3 bases: TGTGCCACCCGTCGGACAGGGGGCGACAGTAGTGAAGCTTTCTTT. V is TRBV16 and J is TRBJ1-1; 11 nucleotides agree with TRBD1. Germline V gives CDR1 KGHSY, CDR2 FQNENV. The CDR3 consists of 15 residues. V shed 10 bases and J 7 bases; nucleotides not matched to a gene: 14.

A note on this clone: Germline is not matched at one junction end, which may reflect a read error. V and J are TRBV7-7 and TRBJ2-5; possibly TRBD2 for D (5 bases). Germline assignment: CDR1 SSHAT and CDR2 FNYEAQ (reference sequence). The CDR3 loop spans 15 amino acids. The DNA of the CDR3 is TGTGCTAGCAGCCGATCCGACTACCCCTCAGAGACCCAGTACTTC. Translating gives CASSRSDYPSETQYF.

The V and J genes are TRBV28 and TRBJ2-5, with 8 positions matching TRBD2. Germline V gene data show CDR1 as MDHEN and CDR2 as SYDVKM. The CDR3 has 14 amino acids. After removal of 7 bases from V and 5 bases from J, the junction contained 9 bases not matched to a gene. CDR3 in amino acids: CASTRTSLGETQYF. The CDR3 DNA follows: TGTGCCAGCACCAGGACTAGCTTAGGCGAGACCCAGTACTTC.

This sequence joins TRBV15 and TRBJ2-1; D unclear. The CDR3 is 13 amino acids. The germline gives CDR1 LNHNV, CDR2 YYDKDF (reference sequence). V was trimmed by 0 bases and J by 8 bases, leaving 8 bases between them. As DNA, the CDR3 is TGTGCCACCAGCAGAGAGAACAGCCATGAGCAGTTCTTC. It translates to CATSRENSHEQFF.

To note about this clone: This CDR3 is also generated by other DNA sequences in the sample. The chain has TRBV28 and TRBJ2-7, with D uncertain. Between the trimmed V and J ends, which lost 10 bases and 0 bases, there was a span of 4 bases. The CDR3 length is 10 residues. Germline V lookup: CDR1 MDHEN, CDR2 SYDVKM. The CDR3 DNA reads TGTGCCACCGGCTCCTACGAGCAGTACTTC. Its protein is CATGSYEQYF.

The rearrangement uses TRBV7-9 and TRBJ2-3, with unresolved D. V was pared by 4 bases and J by 1 base, with 6 bases between. Germline V CDR1 and CDR2: SEHNR, FQNEAQ (reference sequence). The CDR3 runs to 13 residues. CDR3 sequence: CASSSQGTDTQYF. The CDR3 region has the DNA TGTGCCAGCAGCTCGCAGGGCACAGATACGCAGTATTTT.

This chain links TRBV5-1 with TRBJ2-7, with 9 bases matching TRBD1. V gave up 6 bases and J gave up 4 bases; unmatched junction bases: 8. The CDR3 consists of 14 residues. Germline loops: CDR1 SGHRS, CDR2 YFSETQ. DNA of the CDR3: TGCGCCAGCAAATCCGGGACAGGGATATACGAGCAGTACTTC. This translates into CASKSGTGIYEQYF.

The chain links TRBV19 to TRBJ1-1, with D maybe TRBD1 (6 bases). This CDR3 comprises 15 residues. Germline-derived CDR1 and CDR2 are LNHDA and SQIVND (reference sequence). Deletions cut 6 bases from V and 0 bases from J, with 14 bases between. CDR3 DNA sequence: TGTGCCAGTAGGTGGCAGAGGGGGATGAACACTGAAGCTTTCTTT. Translation gives CASRWQRGMNTEAFF.

The rearrangement joins TRBV20-1 to TRBJ2-7, with TRBD2 matching over 7 bases. CDR3 length: 11 residues. V lost 5 bases and J lost 5; bases outside the gene matches: 3. CDR1 and CDR2 from the germline V gene are DFQATT and SNEGSKA (reference sequence). CDR3 in DNA: TGCAGTGCTGACCGGGAGGACGAGCAGTACTTC. Its protein product is CSADREDEQYF.

The CDR3 sequence: CASRKGAMEQPQHF. The CDR3 DNA sequence: TGTGCCAGTAGAAAGGGGGCGATGGAACAGCCCCAGCATTTT. The rearrangement uses TRBV19 and TRBJ1-5; 7 bases agree with TRBD1. The germline gives CDR1 LNHDA, CDR2 SQIVND (reference sequence). This CDR3 has 14 residues. V was pared by 6 bases and J by 7 bases, with 9 bases of the junction left unmatched.

The chain uses TRBV2 and TRBJ1-5; TRBD1 might be the D (6 bases). The V gene's germline CDR1 is SNHLY and CDR2 FYNNEI. CDR3 size: 14 residues. Trimming removed 1 base at V and 6 bases at J, with 10 bases between. The DNA of the CDR3 is TGTGCCAGCAGTGAAGGTGCAGGGGTTCAGCCCCAGCATTTT. The encoded protein is CASSEGAGVQPQHF.

The sample holds one count of this clone. This chain uses TRBV11-2 with TRBJ1-1; no reliable D call. Trimming pared 5 bases from V and 3 bases from J, leaving 13 bases between. There are 14 residues in the CDR3. Germline V CDR1 and CDR2: SGHAT, FQNNGV. In DNA form, the CDR3 reads TGTGCCAGCAGCGCGCCCGGGTGGGACACTGAAGCTTTCTTT. Protein: CASSAPGWDTEAFF. Based on the CDR3 plus reference TRBV11-2 and TRBJ1-1, the full variable domain is EAGVAQSPRYKIIEKRQSVAFWCNPISGHATLYWYQQILGQGPKLLIQFQNNGVVDDSQLPKDRFSAERLKGVDSTLKIQPAKLEDSAVYLCASSAPGWDTEAFFGQGTRLTVV.

This clone was observed a handful of times. The chain recombines TRBV7-6 with TRBJ1-1; D gene unclear. Germline V gene lookup returns CDR1 SGHVS and CDR2 FNYEAQ. V was trimmed by 5 bases and J by 5 bases, leaving 12 bases between them. This CDR3 is 13 amino acids long. CDR3 region: CASSLLRGTEAFF. CDR3 sequence (DNA): TGTGCCAGCAGCCTCCTCCGAGGAACTGAAGCTTTCTTT.

This clone came up once. DNA for the CDR3: TGTGCCAGTAGTATAGCAGGGGTTCGTGGCTACACCTTC. Its protein is CASSIAGVRGYTF. The V and J genes are TRBV19 and TRBJ1-2; D might be TRBD1 (6 bases). V lost 1 base to trimming and J lost 7 bases, with 10 bases between them. The CDR3 extends over 13 amino acids. Germline CDR1 LNHDA, CDR2 SQIVND (reference sequence).

The V gene is TRBV7-9, the J gene TRBJ2-7, with D possibly TRBD1 on 5 matching bases. This CDR3 has 14 residues. V was clipped by 3 bases and J by 0 bases, with 9 bases between them. The germline gives CDR1 SEHNR, CDR2 FQNEAQ (reference sequence). CDR3 in DNA: TGTGCCAGCAGCTTCGGTCAGGGCTCCTACGAGCAGTACTTC. It specifies CASSFGQGSYEQYF.

The rearrangement uses TRBV28 and TRBJ1-4; D uncertain. The germline gives CDR1 MDHEN, CDR2 SYDVKM. The CDR3 is 15 amino acids. The germline V and J ends were trimmed by 4 bases and 1 base, with 10 bases remaining between them. DNA of the CDR3: TGTGCCAGCAGTTGGGCGGGGAGAACTAATGAAAAACTGTTTTTT. This sequence encodes CASSWAGRTNEKLFF.

V usage is TRBV7-2 and J usage is TRBJ2-5, with D uncertain. V gave up 6 bases and J gave up 1 base, with 9 bases separating them. This CDR3 spans 13 amino acids. Germline V CDR1 and CDR2: SGHTA, FQGNSA. CDR3 in DNA: TGTGCCAGCAGTCGGCAGGTCCAAGAGACCCAGTACTTC. It is translated as CASSRQVQETQYF.

The chain recombines TRBV11-2 with TRBJ2-2; D may be TRBD1 (6 bases). V lost 5 bases, J lost 6 bases, and 13 bases lay in between. The CDR3 covers 14 residues. The germline CDR1 and CDR2 sequences are SGHAT and FQNNGV. The CDR3 nucleotides are TGTGCCAGCAGCCCGAGGCAGGGGCCCGGGGAGCTGTTTTTT. This encodes CASSPRQGPGELFF.

V is TRBV6-1 and J is TRBJ2-7; TRBD1 aligns across 7 bases. This CDR3 has 14 residues. The V gene end was trimmed by 6 bases and the J gene end by 2 bases; junction bases not matched to a gene: 7. CDR1 and CDR2 from the germline V gene are MNHNS and SASEGT. The CDR3 spells CASRSRDRPYEQYF. The CDR3, as DNA: TGTGCCAGCAGATCCCGGGACAGACCCTACGAGCAGTACTTC.

The chain uses TRBV6-5 and TRBJ1-1, with D perhaps TRBD1 (5 bases). This CDR3 contains 15 residues. Trimming pared 2 bases from V and 5 bases from J, leaving 15 bases between. Germline-derived CDR1 and CDR2 are MNHEY and SVGAGI. In DNA form, the CDR3 reads TGTGCCAGCAGTTACGGGCGGCGGGGGAATACTGAAGCTTTCTTT. This gives the protein CASSYGRRGNTEAFF.

V gene TRBV28 combines with J gene TRBJ2-2; tentatively, D is TRBD2 (5 bases). V lost 10 bases and J lost 1, with 13 bases in between. Germline values: CDR1 MDHEN, CDR2 SYDVKM. The CDR3 length is 14 residues. The DNA for the CDR3 is TGTGCCACCCTGAGGGAGCGGAACACCGGGGAGCTGTTTTTT. Translated: CATLRERNTGELFF.